The clone carrying this T cell receptor beta chain was observed many times. V was clipped by 10 bases and J by 5 bases, with 17 bases between them. Germline assignment: CDR1 ENHRY and CDR2 SYGVKD. The CDR3 is 13 amino acids. The sample originates from a study of T-cell reconstitution after alpha-beta-depleted transplantation in children. Unique molecular identifiers were incorporated into the prepared TCRbeta library. In TCRdb, the PCR reads were re-called with MiXCR into one record per CDR3 protein. This sample has about 640,000 distinct CDR3 sequences, with roughly 15% found just once. Sequenced here: PBMCs from the stem cell graft donor, sampled from the stem cell graft. The sequence came from a human donor who donated a stem cell graft to a child with acute myeloid leukemia. The rearrangement uses TRBV10-3 and TRBJ2-5; TRBD2 is a possible D gene (7 bases). The CDR3 is CATGLQGEETQYF. The CDR3 nucleotides are TGTGCCACGGGACTACAGGGAGAGGAGACCCAGTACTTC.